This TCR beta chain emerged from a study of T cell changes during pregnancy in multiple sclerosis (dated by TCRdb to about 2019). Looking at the study overall: Changes in the T cell repertoire over the course of pregnancy were examined in this study in women with multiple sclerosis.

The method behind the library was the immunoSEQ multiplex PCR assay. TCRdb re-hosts the immuneACCESS table, in-frame sequences only. Its copies lack some clones; in the studies checked, an unresolved V gene accounts for under half of them, and the cause for the rest is not known. The sample yields tens of thousands of clones; around 87% were counted once. The ten largest make up over 4% of the sample. The CDR3 numbers 15 residues from cysteine through phenylalanine. The read is trimmed to its CDR3 DNA, 45 bases read in frame from base 1. Relative to germline, V is 5 bases shorter and J is 4 bases shorter, with 14 bases between their ends. CDR1 and CDR2, per the germline V gene, are MDHEN and SYDVKM. Concerning this clone: It lacks a known antigen. The record has no base qualities; no much larger clone is one base away.

The chain is made from TRBV28 and TRBJ1-4, and the D gene may be TRBD1, 6 bases matching. The receptor was isolated from a female donor in good health, enrolled as a control in a pregnancy study. Sample: peripheral blood, taken after pregnancy. The CDR3 region: CASSMGASFNEKLFF. The sequence in DNA is TGTGCCAGCAGTATGGGGGCTTCATTTAATGAAAAACTGTTTTTT.